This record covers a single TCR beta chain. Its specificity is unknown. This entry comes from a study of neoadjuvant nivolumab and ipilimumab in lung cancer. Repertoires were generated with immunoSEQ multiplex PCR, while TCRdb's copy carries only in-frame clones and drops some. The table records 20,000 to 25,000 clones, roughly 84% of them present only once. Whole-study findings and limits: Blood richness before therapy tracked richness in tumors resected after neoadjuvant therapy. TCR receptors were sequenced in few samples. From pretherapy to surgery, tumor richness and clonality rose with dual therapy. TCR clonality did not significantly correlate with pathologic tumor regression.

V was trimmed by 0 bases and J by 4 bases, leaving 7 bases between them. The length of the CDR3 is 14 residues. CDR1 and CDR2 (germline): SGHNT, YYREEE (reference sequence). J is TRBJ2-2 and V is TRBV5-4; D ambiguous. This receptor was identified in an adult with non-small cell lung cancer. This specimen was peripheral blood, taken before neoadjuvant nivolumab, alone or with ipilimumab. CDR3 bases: TGTGCCAGCAGCTTGGGCTTGGCCACCGGGGAGCTGTTTTTT. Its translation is CASSLGLATGELFF.